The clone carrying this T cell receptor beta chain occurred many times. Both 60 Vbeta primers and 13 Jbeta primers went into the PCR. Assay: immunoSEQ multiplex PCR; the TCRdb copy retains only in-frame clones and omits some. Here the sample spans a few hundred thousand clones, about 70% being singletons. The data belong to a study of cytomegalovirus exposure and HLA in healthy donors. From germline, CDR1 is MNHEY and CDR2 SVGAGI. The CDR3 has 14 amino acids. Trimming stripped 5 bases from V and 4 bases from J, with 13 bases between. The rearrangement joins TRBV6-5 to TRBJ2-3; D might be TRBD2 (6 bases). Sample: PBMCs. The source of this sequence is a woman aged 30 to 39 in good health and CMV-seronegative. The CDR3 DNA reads TGTGCCAGCAGTCGGGAGTCCAGGCCAGATACGCAGTATTTT. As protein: CASSRESRPDTQYF.